The 32 T cell receptor beta chains below come from one sample, sequenced in a study of blood T cell repertoires in COVID-19. TCRdb's table, derived via immunoSEQ multiplex PCR, lists solely in-frame clones and lacks some. The sample holds under 450,000 clones, around 83% seen once. What was sequenced was PBMCs or T cells enriched from blood (not recorded which). The receptors were gathered from a woman in her fifties or sixties who had recovered from COVID-19.

In the case of this clone: The sample contains more than one DNA sequence encoding this CDR3. The V gene is TRBV18, the J gene TRBJ2-1; 9 bases match TRBD2. The CDR3 runs to 16 residues. Germline CDR1 and CDR2: KGHSH and LQKENI. V lost 0 bases, J lost 5 bases, and 5 bases stayed unmatched. The DNA of the CDR3 is TGTGCCAGCTCACCACCTGGGCTAGCGGGGAACAATGAGCAGTTCTTC. Protein sequence: CASSPPGLAGNNEQFF.

The chain carries TRBV5-1 and TRBJ1-4; no clear D. Germline CDR1 is SGHRS and CDR2 is YFSETQ. The CDR3 totals 15 residues. V was trimmed by 0 bases and J by 7 bases, leaving 13 bases between them. The CDR3: CASSLASAGGEKLFF. The DNA of the CDR3 is TGCGCCAGCAGCTTGGCGTCGGCCGGAGGTGAAAAACTGTTTTTT.

This chain joins TRBV18 and TRBJ1-2, with TRBD1 matching 8 bases. Trimming cost V 4 bases and J 6 bases; bases outside gene matches: 7. Germline CDR1 reads KGHSH; CDR2 reads LQKENI. There are 14 residues in the CDR3. The DNA for the CDR3 is TGTGCCAGCTCACAGGCCCCGACAGGGGATGGCTACACCTTC. It translates to CASSQAPTGDGYTF.

The chain carries TRBV9 and TRBJ2-1, with TRBD2 matching over 12 bases. J gave up 9 bases and V 4 bases, and 8 bases lay outside the gene matches. Germline-derived CDR1 and CDR2 are SGDLS and YYNGEE. The CDR3 is made up of 15 amino acids. CDR3 DNA sequence: TGTGCCAGCAGCATCCGACTAGCGGGGGAAGGTGAGCAGTTCTTC. Translation: CASSIRLAGEGEQFF.

The V and J genes are TRBV5-1 and TRBJ1-1, with D possibly being TRBD1 (5 bases). The V end lost 0 bases, the J end lost 4 bases, and 13 bases lay between the germline ends. Germline V gene data show CDR1 as SGHRS and CDR2 as YFSETQ. The CDR3 loop spans 15 amino acids. Here the CDR3 reads CASSLAAGLATEAFF. The CDR3, as DNA: TGCGCCAGCAGCTTGGCGGCAGGGCTTGCCACTGAAGCTTTCTTT. Supplemented by reference TRBV5-1 and TRBJ1-1, the full variable domain reads KAGVTQTPRYLIKTRGQQVTLSCSPISGHRSVSWYQQTPGQGLQFLFEYFSETQRNKGNFPGRFSGRQFSNSRSEMNVSTLELGDSALYLCASSLAAGLATEAFFGQGTRLTVV.

This clone was observed a handful of times. This rearrangement joins TRBV13 to TRBJ1-1; D ambiguous. The length of the CDR3 is 14 residues. V dropped 5 bases and J dropped 3 bases, with 13 bases sitting between them. Germline assignment: CDR1 PRHDT and CDR2 FYEKMQ (reference sequence). CDR3 DNA sequence: TGTGCCAGCAGCCCCCCGGAGAGGGACACTGAAGCTTTCTTT. It specifies CASSPPERDTEAFF. Full variable domain (outside the CDR3, taken from reference TRBV13 and TRBJ1-1): AAGVIQSPRHLIKEKRETATLKCYPIPRHDTVYWYQQGPGQDPQFLISFYEKMQSDKGSIPDRFSAQQFSDYHSELNMSSLELGDSALYFCASSPPERDTEAFFGQGTRLTVV.

The V and J genes are TRBV2 and TRBJ2-5; 9 positions match TRBD2. This CDR3 region has 15 residues. CDR1 is SNHLY, CDR2 FYNNEI, per germline. J was trimmed by 2 bases and V by 4 bases; bases with no gene match: 5. The CDR3 sequence is CASSASGIAQETQYF. The CDR3 DNA reads TGTGCCAGCAGTGCTAGCGGGATAGCACAAGAGACCCAGTACTTC.

The rearrangement joins TRBV11-1 to TRBJ1-2, with D tentatively TRBD1 (5 bases). V gave up 5 bases and J gave up 3 bases, with 16 bases separating them. The CDR3 loop spans 15 amino acids. Per the germline V gene, CDR1 is SGHAT and CDR2 is FQDESV (reference sequence). The CDR3 loop is CASSPSPTVDYGYTF. The DNA of the CDR3 is TGTGCCAGCAGCCCCAGCCCGACAGTAGACTATGGCTACACCTTC.

This rearrangement joins TRBV29-1 to TRBJ2-3; weak D call: TRBD1 (5 bases). The V and J ends lost 7 bases and 6 bases respectively, with 17 bases between them. Per the germline V gene, CDR1 is SQVTM and CDR2 is ANQGSEA. The CDR3 totals 13 residues. The CDR3 region is CSATKSGIDTQYF. CDR3 nucleotides: TGCAGCGCTACCAAGTCAGGGATTGATACGCAGTATTTT.

The V call is TRBV27, the J call TRBJ2-2; 12 nucleotides align to TRBD1. After removal of 9 bases from V and 5 bases from J, the junction contained 4 bases not matched to a gene. CDR3 length: 14 amino acids. Germline V gene lookup returns CDR1 MNHEY and CDR2 SMNVEV (reference sequence). The CDR3 DNA reads TGTGCCAGATCGGGACAGGGGGCTACCGGGGAGCTGTTTTTT. Protein sequence: CARSGQGATGELFF.

The chain is built from TRBV19 and TRBJ2-3; 11 nucleotides match TRBD2. This CDR3 spans 19 amino acids. Per germline, CDR1 LNHDA and CDR2 SQIVND (reference sequence). V shed 3 bases, J shed 5 bases, and the junction held 16 bases outside the gene matches. The CDR3 spells CASSIGSGGAEIKKDTQYF. The CDR3 DNA reads TGTGCCAGTAGTATTGGTAGCGGGGGGGCCGAAATCAAGAAAGATACGCAGTATTTT. The whole variable domain, filled in from reference TRBV19 and TRBJ2-3, reads DGGITQSPKYLFRKEGQNVTLSCEQNLNHDAMYWYRQDPGQGLRLIYYSQIVNDFQKGDIAEGYSVSREKKESFPLTVTSAQKNPTAFYLCASSIGSGGAEIKKDTQYFGPGTRLTVL.

A few counts support this clone. The rearrangement links TRBV10-3 to TRBJ1-2, with 9 bases aligning to TRBD1. The CDR3 loop spans 18 amino acids. J was trimmed by 5 bases and V by 2 bases; bases with no gene match: 15. Germline V gene lookup returns CDR1 ENHRY and CDR2 SYGVKD. The CDR3 nucleotides are TGTGCCATCAGTGAGGTACAAACCGGGACAGGGTTGGATTATGGCTACACCTTC. Amino acid sequence: CAISEVQTGTGLDYGYTF.

This clone appeared many times. The chain employs TRBV20-1 and TRBJ2-5, with 8 bases fitting TRBD2. CDR3 size: 15 residues. Germline CDR1 and CDR2: DFQATT and SNEGSKA (reference sequence). The ends lost 3 bases at V and 2 bases at J; junction bases unmatched: 8. The CDR3 bases are TGCAGTGCTAGTTTTACTAGCGGCATACAAGAGACCCAGTACTTC. Protein: CSASFTSGIQETQYF.

The rearrangement joins TRBV3-1 (or the pseudogene TRBV3-2) to TRBJ1-3, with no clear D. Deletions cut 0 bases from V and 8 bases from J, with 5 bases between. The CDR3 extends over 12 amino acids. CDR1 LGHDT and CDR2 YNNKEL come from the germline V gene (reference sequence). CDR3 amino acids: CASSQDEDTIYF. As DNA, the CDR3 is TGTGCCAGCAGCCAAGATGAGGACACCATATATTTT.

The rearrangement joins TRBV10-3 to TRBJ1-5, with TRBD1 identical over 8 bases. With 6 bases clipped from V and 6 bases from J, the junction kept 13 bases outside the gene matches. Looked up from germline, CDR1 is ENHRY and CDR2 is SYGVKD. The CDR3 sequence is 16 residues long. CDR3 nucleotide sequence: TGTGCCATCAGCAACCCGGACAGGGAAAAGGGTCAGCCCCAGCATTTT. It encodes CAISNPDREKGQPQHF.

The chain links TRBV24-1 to TRBJ2-1; 15 bases line up with TRBD2. Trimming at V came to 3 bases and at J to 8 bases, leaving 10 bases not matched to a gene. Germline V gene lookup returns CDR1 KGHDR and CDR2 SFDVKD. This CDR3 is 18 amino acids long. CDR3 sequence reads: CATSDPTGTSGRSDEQFF. CDR3 in DNA: TGTGCCACCAGTGATCCCACAGGGACTAGCGGGAGGAGCGATGAGCAGTTCTTC.

The chain is built from TRBV30 and TRBJ1-2; D gene uncertain. Trimming pared 1 base from V and 8 bases from J, leaving 14 bases between. Looked up from germline, CDR1 is GTSNPN and CDR2 is SVGIG (reference sequence). CDR3 length equals 13 residues. Written as DNA, the CDR3 is TGTGCCTGGAGTGGATGGGAGTCGGGCGGCTACACCTTC. This sequence encodes CAWSGWESGGYTF.

The rearrangement uses TRBV7-9 and TRBJ1-2; possibly TRBD1 for D (6 bases). Per the germline V gene, CDR1 is SEHNR and CDR2 is FQNEAQ (reference sequence). The V end lost 5 bases, the J end lost 4 bases, and 11 bases lay between the germline ends. The length of the CDR3 is 13 residues. CDR3 in amino acids: CASSGGATYGYTF. As DNA, the CDR3 is TGTGCCAGCAGCGGGGGGGCGACCTATGGCTACACCTTC.

The rearrangement links TRBV5-6 to TRBJ1-3, with D possibly TRBD1 on 6 matching bases. Germline values: CDR1 SGHDT, CDR2 YYEEEE. Trimming left V 6 bases short and J 6 bases short, with 25 bases between. The CDR3 totals 17 residues. The CDR3 coding sequence is TGTGCCAGCACCCTCGGACAGACGGGGCCCAAGGCAAACACCATATATTTT. Protein product: CASTLGQTGPKANTIYF. The full variable domain, rest sourced from reference TRBV5-6 and TRBJ1-3, is DAGVTQSPTHLIKTRGQQVTLRCSPKSGHDTVSWYQQALGQGPQFIFQYYEEEERQRGNFPDRFSGHQFPNYSSELNVNALLLGDSALYLCASTLGQTGPKANTIYFGEGSWLTVV.

The genes are TRBV4-1 and TRBJ2-6; perhaps TRBD1 as D (5 bases). CDR1 MGHRA and CDR2 YSYEKL come from the germline V gene. V was pared by 0 bases and J by 0 bases, with 6 bases between. The CDR3 is 16 amino acids. CDR3 sequence (DNA): TGCGCCAGCAGCCAAGATGACAGCTCTGGGGCCAACGTCCTGACTTTC. This encodes CASSQDDSSGANVLTF.

V is TRBV30 and J is TRBJ2-6; D gene unclear. Germline V CDR1 and CDR2: GTSNPN, SVGIG (reference sequence). This CDR3 is built from 12 residues. For the CDR3, the DNA is TGTGGCCTGACTGCTGGGGCCAACGTCCTGACTTTC. Protein product: CGLTAGANVLTF.

This chain links TRBV14 with TRBJ2-1; TRBD1 matches at 12 bases. The V and J ends lost 2 bases and 4 bases, in that order; junction bases with no gene match: 3. The CDR3 sequence is 16 residues long. The V gene's germline CDR1 is SGHDN and CDR2 FVKESK. In nucleotides, the CDR3 is TGTGCCAGCAGCCAACCGGGACAGGGGGCTTACAATGAGCAGTTCTTC. Encoded protein: CASSQPGQGAYNEQFF. The full variable domain, completed using reference TRBV14 and TRBJ2-1, is EAGVTQFPSHSVIEKGQTVTLRCDPISGHDNLYWYRRVMGKEIKFLLHFVKESKQDESGMPNNRFLAERTGGTYSTLKVQPAELEDSGVYFCASSQPGQGAYNEQFFGPGTRLTVL.

The chain has TRBV7-6 and TRBJ2-2; tentative D call: TRBD2 (6 bases). This CDR3 is 16 amino acids long. Germline CDR1 and CDR2: SGHVS and FNYEAQ. Between the trimmed V and J ends, which lost 5 bases and 1 base, there was a span of 14 bases. CDR3 residues: CASSAVGRENTGELFF. In nucleotides, the CDR3 is TGTGCCAGCAGCGCCGTGGGGCGGGAGAACACCGGGGAGCTGTTTTTT.

CDR3 nucleotides: TGTGCCAGCAGTGAGCTAGCGGGGGGGCTTGAGACCCAGTACTTC. Its translation is CASSELAGGLETQYF. The gene calls are TRBV6-1 and TRBJ2-5, with TRBD2 matching 12 bases. The germline gives CDR1 MNHNS, CDR2 SASEGT. The junction had 4 bases not matched to a gene; V was cut back by 3 bases and J by 5 bases. The CDR3 contains 15 residues.

The chain's CDR3 is CASSLTTVNRQGAGGYTF. The CDR3 DNA is TGTGCCAGCAGCTTGACTACGGTGAACAGACAGGGGGCTGGTGGCTACACCTTC. The genes are TRBV5-5 and TRBJ1-2, with 10 bases identical to TRBD1. This CDR3 has 18 amino acids. Germline V gives CDR1 SGHKS, CDR2 YYEKEE (reference sequence). The V and J ends lost 1 base and 7 bases, in that order; junction bases with no gene match: 16.

The chain uses TRBV30 and TRBJ2-2, with TRBD2 matching 10 bases. In germline, CDR1 is GTSNPN, CDR2 SVGIG (reference sequence). CDR3 length: 13 amino acids. V dropped 8 bases and J dropped 7; count of bases not matched to a gene: 7. CDR3 sequence: CALLAGSIGELFF. DNA of the CDR3: TGTGCCCTACTAGCGGGATCCATCGGGGAGCTGTTTTTT.

This chain links TRBV13 with TRBJ2-7, with 11 bases fitting TRBD2. J was trimmed by 2 bases and V by 5 bases; bases with no gene match: 8. CDR1 and CDR2 from the germline V gene are PRHDT and FYEKMQ (reference sequence). The CDR3 is made up of 16 amino acids. CDR3 nucleotides: TGTGCCAGCAGCCCCCAAGCTAGCGGGGGGACCTACGAGCAGTACTTC. The encoded protein is CASSPQASGGTYEQYF.

This chain's CDR3 is CASSFTGTGGTGELFF. CDR3 DNA: TGTGCCAGCAGCTTTACCGGGACAGGGGGCACCGGGGAGCTGTTTTTT. The chain uses TRBV13 and TRBJ2-2; 11 nucleotides agree with TRBD1. The length of the CDR3 is 16 residues. J was trimmed by 4 bases and V by 3 bases; bases with no gene match: 4. Germline V lookup: CDR1 PRHDT, CDR2 FYEKMQ (reference sequence).

The V and J genes are TRBV5-1 and TRBJ2-5; the match to TRBD2 covers 8 bases. Trimming took 4 bases from V and 2 from J; bases not matched to a gene: 10. The CDR3 totals 16 residues. Germline assignment: CDR1 SGHRS and CDR2 YFSETQ. The CDR3 reads CASSPGAGAMQETQYF. The CDR3, as DNA: TGCGCCAGCAGCCCGGGAGCGGGGGCCATGCAAGAGACCCAGTACTTC.

V usage is TRBV4-2 and J usage is TRBJ2-3, with D hard to call. Germline-derived CDR1 and CDR2 are LGHNA and YNFKEQ. This CDR3 is built from 15 residues. V lost 3 bases and J 0 bases, leaving 10 bases between the germline ends. CDR3 sequence reads: CASSHDFRSTDTQYF. For the CDR3, the DNA is TGTGCCAGCAGCCATGACTTCCGTAGCACAGATACGCAGTATTTT.

The chain combines TRBV30 with TRBJ1-2; no firm D call. Germline V gene data show CDR1 as GTSNPN and CDR2 as SVGIG (reference sequence). V was clipped by 0 bases and J by 1 base, with 12 bases between them. There are 15 residues in the CDR3. CDR3 sequence: CAWSVRAGINYGYTF. The DNA for the CDR3 is TGTGCCTGGAGTGTCCGCGCGGGAATTAACTATGGCTACACCTTC.

The rearrangement joins TRBV29-1 to TRBJ1-5; D is possibly TRBD1 (6 bases). CDR1 and CDR2 (germline): SQVTM, ANQGSEA. V was clipped by 4 bases and J by 5 bases, with 21 bases between them. The CDR3 loop spans 16 amino acids. CDR3 residues: CSVVVGAGLKDQPQHF. DNA of the CDR3: TGCAGCGTTGTTGTGGGGGCAGGTTTGAAAGATCAGCCCCAGCATTTT.